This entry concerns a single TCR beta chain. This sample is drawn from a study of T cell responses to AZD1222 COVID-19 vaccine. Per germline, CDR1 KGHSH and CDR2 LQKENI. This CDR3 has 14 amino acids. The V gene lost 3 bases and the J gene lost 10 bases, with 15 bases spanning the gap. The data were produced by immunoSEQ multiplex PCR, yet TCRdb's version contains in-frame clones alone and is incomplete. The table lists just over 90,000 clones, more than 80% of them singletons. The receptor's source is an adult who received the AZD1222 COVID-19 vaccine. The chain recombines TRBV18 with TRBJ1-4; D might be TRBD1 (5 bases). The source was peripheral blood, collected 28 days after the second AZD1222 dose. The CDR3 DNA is TGTGCCAGCTCACCCCCCGGGGGAACTGGAAAACTGTTTTTT. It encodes CASSPPGGTGKLFF.